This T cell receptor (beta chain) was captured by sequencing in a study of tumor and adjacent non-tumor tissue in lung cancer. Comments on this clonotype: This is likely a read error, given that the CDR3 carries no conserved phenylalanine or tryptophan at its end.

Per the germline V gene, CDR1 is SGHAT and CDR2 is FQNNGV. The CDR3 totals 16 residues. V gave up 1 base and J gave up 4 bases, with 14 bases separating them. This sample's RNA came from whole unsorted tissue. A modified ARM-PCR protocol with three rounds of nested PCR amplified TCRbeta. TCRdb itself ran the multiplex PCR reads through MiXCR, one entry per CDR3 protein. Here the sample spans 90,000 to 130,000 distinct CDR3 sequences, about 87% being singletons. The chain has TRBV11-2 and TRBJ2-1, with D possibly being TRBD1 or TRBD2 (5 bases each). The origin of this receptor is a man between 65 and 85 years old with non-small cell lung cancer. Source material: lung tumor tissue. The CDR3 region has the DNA TGTGCCAGCAGCTTAGGGGGTAGGGACGGATACAATGAGCAGTTCTCC. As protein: CASSLGGRDGYNEQFS.